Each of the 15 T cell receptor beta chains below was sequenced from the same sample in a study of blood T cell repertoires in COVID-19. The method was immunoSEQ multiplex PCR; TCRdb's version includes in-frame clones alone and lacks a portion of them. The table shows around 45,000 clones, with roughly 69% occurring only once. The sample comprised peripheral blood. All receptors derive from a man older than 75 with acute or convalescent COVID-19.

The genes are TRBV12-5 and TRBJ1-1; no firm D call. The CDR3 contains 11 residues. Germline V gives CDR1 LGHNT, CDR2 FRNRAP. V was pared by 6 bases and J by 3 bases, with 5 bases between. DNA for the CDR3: TGTGCTAGTGGCCAGGACACTGAAGCTTTCTTT. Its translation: CASGQDTEAFF.

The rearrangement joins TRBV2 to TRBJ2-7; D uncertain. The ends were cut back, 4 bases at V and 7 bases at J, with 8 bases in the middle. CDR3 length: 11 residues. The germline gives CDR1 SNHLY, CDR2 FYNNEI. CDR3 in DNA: TGTGCCAGCAGTGTGAACGGGGAGCAGTACTTC. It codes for CASSVNGEQYF.

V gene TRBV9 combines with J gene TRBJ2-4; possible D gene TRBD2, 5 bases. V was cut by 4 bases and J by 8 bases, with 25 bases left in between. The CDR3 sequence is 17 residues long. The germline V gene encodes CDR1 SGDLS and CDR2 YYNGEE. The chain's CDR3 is CASSSPRRGSRGDIQYF. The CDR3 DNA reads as TGTGCCAGCAGCTCCCCGAGGCGCGGGTCCCGTGGGGACATTCAGTACTTC.

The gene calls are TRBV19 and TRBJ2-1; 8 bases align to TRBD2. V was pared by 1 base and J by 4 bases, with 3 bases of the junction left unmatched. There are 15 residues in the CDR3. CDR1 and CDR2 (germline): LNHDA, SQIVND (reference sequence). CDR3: CASSIAPSGYNEQFF. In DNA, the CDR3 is TGTGCCAGTAGTATAGCCCCTAGCGGGTACAATGAGCAGTTCTTC.

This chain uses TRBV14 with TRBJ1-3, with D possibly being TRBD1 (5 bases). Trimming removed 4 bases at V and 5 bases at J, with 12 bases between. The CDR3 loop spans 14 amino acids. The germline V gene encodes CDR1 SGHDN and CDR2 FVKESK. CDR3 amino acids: CASSPPGFRNTIYF. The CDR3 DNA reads TGTGCCAGCAGCCCACCAGGGTTCCGAAACACCATATATTTT.

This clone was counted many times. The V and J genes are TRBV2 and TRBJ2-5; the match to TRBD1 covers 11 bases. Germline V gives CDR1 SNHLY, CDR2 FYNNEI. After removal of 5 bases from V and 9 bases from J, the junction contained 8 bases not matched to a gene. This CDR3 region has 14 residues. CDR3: CASSLPGQGVSQYF. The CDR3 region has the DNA TGTGCCAGCAGTTTGCCGGGACAGGGGGTGTCCCAGTACTTC. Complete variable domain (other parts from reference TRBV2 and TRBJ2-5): EPEVTQTPSHQVTQMGQEVILRCVPISNHLYFYWYRQILGQKVEFLVSFYNNEISEKSEIFDDQFSVERPDGSNFTLKIRSTKLEDSAMYFCASSLPGQGVSQYFGPGTRLLVL.

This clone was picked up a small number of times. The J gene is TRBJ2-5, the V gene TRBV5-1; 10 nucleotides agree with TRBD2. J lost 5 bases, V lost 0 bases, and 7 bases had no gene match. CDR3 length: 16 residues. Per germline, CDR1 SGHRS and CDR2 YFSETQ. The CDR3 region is CASSLVQRGGLETQYF. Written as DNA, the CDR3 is TGCGCCAGCAGCTTGGTCCAGCGGGGGGGCTTGGAGACCCAGTACTTC.

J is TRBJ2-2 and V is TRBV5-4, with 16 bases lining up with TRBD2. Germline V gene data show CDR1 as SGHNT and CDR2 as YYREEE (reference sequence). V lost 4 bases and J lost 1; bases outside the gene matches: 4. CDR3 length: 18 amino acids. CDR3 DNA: TGTGCCAGCAGCATCGGGACTAGCGGGAGGGTGAACACCGGGGAGCTGTTTTTT. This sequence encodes CASSIGTSGRVNTGELFF.

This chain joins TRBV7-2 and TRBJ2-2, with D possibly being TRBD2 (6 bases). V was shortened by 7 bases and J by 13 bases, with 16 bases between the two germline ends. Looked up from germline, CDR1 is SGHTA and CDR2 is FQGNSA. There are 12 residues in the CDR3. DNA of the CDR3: TGTGCCAGCACCGGGTGGAGGGAAGGGCTGTTTTTT. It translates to CASTGWREGLFF.

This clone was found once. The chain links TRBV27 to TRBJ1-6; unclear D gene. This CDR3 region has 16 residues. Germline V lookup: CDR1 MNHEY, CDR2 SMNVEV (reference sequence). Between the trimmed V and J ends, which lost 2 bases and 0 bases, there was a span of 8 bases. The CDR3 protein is CASSLVGSSYNSPLHF. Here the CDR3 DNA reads TGTGCCAGCAGTTTAGTGGGGAGCTCCTATAATTCACCCCTCCACTTT.

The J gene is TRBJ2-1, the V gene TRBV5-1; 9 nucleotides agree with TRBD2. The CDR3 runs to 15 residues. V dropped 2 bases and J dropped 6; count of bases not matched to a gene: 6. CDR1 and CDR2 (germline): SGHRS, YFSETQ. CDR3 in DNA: TGCGCCAGCAGCTTAGGGGTAGCGGGGGCCAATGAGCAGTTCTTC. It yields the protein CASSLGVAGANEQFF.

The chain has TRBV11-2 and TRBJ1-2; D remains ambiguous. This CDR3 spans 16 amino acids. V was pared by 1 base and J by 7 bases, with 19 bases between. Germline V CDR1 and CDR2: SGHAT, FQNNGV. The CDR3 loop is CASSLGQVAAGGGYTF. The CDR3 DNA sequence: TGTGCCAGCAGCTTAGGGCAGGTGGCGGCGGGTGGTGGCTACACCTTC.

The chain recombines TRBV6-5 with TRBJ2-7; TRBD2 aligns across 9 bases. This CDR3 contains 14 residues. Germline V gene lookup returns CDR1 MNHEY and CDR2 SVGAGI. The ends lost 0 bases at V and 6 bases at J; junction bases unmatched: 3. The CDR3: CASSYSGLAAEQYF. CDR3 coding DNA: TGTGCCAGCAGTTACTCGGGACTAGCTGCCGAGCAGTACTTC.

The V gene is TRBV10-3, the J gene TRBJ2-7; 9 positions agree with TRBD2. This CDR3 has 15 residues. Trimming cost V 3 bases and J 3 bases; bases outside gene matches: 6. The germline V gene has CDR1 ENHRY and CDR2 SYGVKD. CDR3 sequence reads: CAISDQSGRRYEQYF. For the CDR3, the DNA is TGTGCCATCAGTGATCAGAGCGGGAGGCGCTACGAGCAGTACTTC.

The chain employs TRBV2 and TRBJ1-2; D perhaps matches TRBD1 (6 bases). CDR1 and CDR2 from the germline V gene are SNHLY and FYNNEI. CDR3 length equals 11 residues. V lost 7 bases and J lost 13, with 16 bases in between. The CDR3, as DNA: TGTGCCAGCATTAGAGAGACAGGCCCCACCTTC. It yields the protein CASIRETGPTF. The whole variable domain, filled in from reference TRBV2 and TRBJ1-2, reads EPEVTQTPSHQVTQMGQEVILRCVPISNHLYFYWYRQILGQKVEFLVSFYNNEISEKSEIFDDQFSVERPDGSNFTLKIRSTKLEDSAMYFCASIRETGPTFGSGTRLTVV.